This T cell receptor beta chain was recovered during a study of Graves' ophthalmopathy and Graves' hyperthyroidism (dated by TCRdb to 2017 to 2018). A note on the overall study: Peripheral blood was collected at initial diagnosis, prior to any treatment. In total, 135 blood samples were TCR-sequenced: fewer than 50 ophthalmopathy, under 80 hyperthyroidism and approximately 17 hyperthyroidism-to-ophthalmopathy patients. TCR beta repertoire signatures were used to distinguish Graves' ophthalmopathy from Graves' hyperthyroidism and to predict progression to ophthalmopathy. A discovery set of 95 to 100 patients (approximately 42 ophthalmopathy, just over 55 stable hyperthyroidism) was enrolled to explore V-J signatures distinguishing ophthalmopathy from hyperthyroidism. An independent validation cohort comprised about 20 hyperthyroidism patients and 15 to 17 patients who later progressed from hyperthyroidism to ophthalmopathy. Once sampling was done, hyperthyroidism patients were given methimazole at a starting dose of 30 mg daily, while ophthalmopathy patients were given high-dose intravenous methylprednisolone. T-cell repertoires of thyroid tissue and blood were compared in about six hyperthyroidism patients. The 90 to 100 discovery patients were randomly divided into training and test sets at a 7:3 ratio.

For repertoire sequencing, TCR beta CDR3 regions were amplified from RNA transcripts. A first-round RT-PCR used HTBI primers with the Qiagen OneStep RT-PCR kit, followed by a second-round multiplex PCR, size selection and purification. Libraries were sequenced paired-end with 100 bp reads on an Illumina HiSeq2000. Processing in the source paper ran as follows. SOAPnuke was used to process the reads, throwing out any read that had adapters, had uncalled bases, had a mean Phred below 15, or lacked an exact constant-primer or identifier match. COPE v1.2.5 was used to merge the high-quality paired reads. Each unique nucleotide sequence was treated as a clonotype, and MiTCR v1.1 was used to align the clonotypes to the IMGT TRB V, D and J references. The analysis was limited to V-J combinations with a frequency above 0.0001, which together covered roughly 99% of the repertoires. A TCR clonal expansion and chaos score per V-J combination was defined as the ratio of F50 clonal expansion to chaos observed in the TCRdist matrix. Welch's t-statistics and random forest were used to reduce features to about a dozen V-J combinations, which were fed into a naive Bayes classifier. Thyroid-blood repertoire similarity was quantified with the Morisita-Horn index. TCRdb reprocessing: public reads trimmed at Q25 with fastp, clones called with MiXCR, in-frame beta chains kept. Each entry is one CDR3 protein sequence, shown with its most common DNA and genes. The authors' filters were not applied to this entry. The sample has about 400,000 distinct CDR3 sequences on record, 18% of them singletons. The leading ten clones occupy more than 1.5% of the sample.

Here is what the overall study found, with its caveats: In validation, the model predicted ophthalmopathy progression with about 71% sensitivity and roughly 72% specificity; 12 predicted patients were CT-confirmed with GO in a median of around 6 months. Sample size was not statistically predetermined, and group allocation was not concealed from the investigators. Ophthalmopathy was separated from stable hyperthyroidism by the 13-signature model with more than 85% sensitivity and about 81% specificity in cross-validation and with 80%/75% in the test set. Among expanded thyroid clonotypes with frequency above 0.001, most also showed up in blood, which suggests that blood repertoires may reflect the thyroid immune response.

At the junction V is shortened by 9 bases and J by 8 bases, with 20 bases in between. In the germline V gene, CDR1 corresponds to SNHLY and CDR2 to FYNNEI. From the cysteine up to the phenylalanine, the CDR3 has a length of 15 residues. Only the CDR3 DNA stays, 45 bases, in frame from base 1. The ophthalmopathy patients had moderately to severely active disease, with a Clinical Activity Score of 3 or higher, a NOSPECS grade of 4 or higher, and a disease duration of less than 3 months. Patients with other autoimmune diseases, uncontrolled infections, pregnancy or lactation were excluded. Clinical symptoms, serum thyroxine, TRAb, thyroid ultrasound and orbital computed tomography formed the basis of the diagnosis. PBMCs were isolated from approximately 10 ml of fresh peripheral blood by Ficoll-Paque density gradient centrifugation. Total RNA was extracted using Trizol reagent, and RNA quality was checked on an Agilent 2100 Bioanalyzer.

This clonotype appeared many times. Which antigen it targets is not known. Per-base qualities were not stored, and no clone one base away is much larger. The chain joins TRBV2 to TRBJ1-6; TRBD1 might be the D gene, on 6 matching bases. The sample comprised peripheral blood. This sequence originates from a woman between 18 and 30 years old with Graves' ophthalmopathy. Donor details come from another sample of the same person, matched by shared clones. The CDR3 region: CARSDTGTSDSPLHF. The sequenced DNA: TGTGCCAGATCGGATACAGGGACGTCGGATTCACCCCTCCACTTT. Outside the CDR3, residues come from the reference TRBV2 and TRBJ1-6 proteins, so the full variable domain is: EPEVTQTPSHQVTQMGQEVILRCVPISNHLYFYWYRQILGQKVEFLVSFYNNEISEKSEIFDDQFSVERPDGSNFTLKIRSTKLEDSAMYFCARSDTGTSDSPLHFGNGTRLTVT.